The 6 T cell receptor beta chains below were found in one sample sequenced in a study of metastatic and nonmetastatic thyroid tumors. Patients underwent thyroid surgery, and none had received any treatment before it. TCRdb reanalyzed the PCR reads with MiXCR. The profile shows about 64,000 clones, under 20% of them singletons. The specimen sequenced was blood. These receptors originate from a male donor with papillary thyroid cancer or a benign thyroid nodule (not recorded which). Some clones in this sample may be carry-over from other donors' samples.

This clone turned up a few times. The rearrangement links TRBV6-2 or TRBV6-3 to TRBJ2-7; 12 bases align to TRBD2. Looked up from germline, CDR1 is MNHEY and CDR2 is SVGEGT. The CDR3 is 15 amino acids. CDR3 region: CASINLAGGPDDQYV. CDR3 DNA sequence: TGTGCCAGCATCAACCTAGCGGGAGGGCCCGACGATCAGTACGTC.

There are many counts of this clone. The DNA for the CDR3 is TGTGCCAGCAGTTCAGACAGTTTCGCGGGAGAGACCCAGTACTTC. Its protein product is CASSSDSFAGETQYF. V usage is TRBV27 and J usage is TRBJ2-5; tentatively, D is TRBD1 or TRBD2 (5 bases each). CDR1 MNHEY and CDR2 SMNVEV come from the germline V gene (reference sequence). The CDR3 sequence is 15 residues long. V was shortened by 4 bases and J by 4 bases, with 16 bases between the two germline ends.

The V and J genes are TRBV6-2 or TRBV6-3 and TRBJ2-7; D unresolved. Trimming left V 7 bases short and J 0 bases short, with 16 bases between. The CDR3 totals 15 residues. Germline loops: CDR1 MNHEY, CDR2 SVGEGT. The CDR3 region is CASIFASSGSYEQYV. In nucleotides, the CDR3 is TGTGCCAGCATTTTTGCGTCATCCGGCTCCTACGAGCAGTACGTC.

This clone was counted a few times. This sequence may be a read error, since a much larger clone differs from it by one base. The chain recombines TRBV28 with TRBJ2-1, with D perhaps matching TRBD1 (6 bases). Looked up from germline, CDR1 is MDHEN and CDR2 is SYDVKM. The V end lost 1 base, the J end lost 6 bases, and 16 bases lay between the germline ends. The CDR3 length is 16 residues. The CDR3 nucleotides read TGTGCCAGCAGTTTATATATGGACAGTCCACGCAATGAGCAGTTCTTC. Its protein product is CASSLYMDSPRNEQFF.

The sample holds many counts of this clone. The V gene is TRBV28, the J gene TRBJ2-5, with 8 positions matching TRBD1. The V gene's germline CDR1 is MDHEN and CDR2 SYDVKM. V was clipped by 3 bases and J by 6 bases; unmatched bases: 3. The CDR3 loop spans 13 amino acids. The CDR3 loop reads CASSLGQDKTQYF. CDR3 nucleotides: TGTGCCAGCAGTTTGGGACAGGATAAGACCCAGTACTTC.

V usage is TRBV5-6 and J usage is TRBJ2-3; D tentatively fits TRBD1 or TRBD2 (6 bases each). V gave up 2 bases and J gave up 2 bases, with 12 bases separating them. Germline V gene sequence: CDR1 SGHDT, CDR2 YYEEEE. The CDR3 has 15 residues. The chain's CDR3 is CASSLFRGATDTQYF. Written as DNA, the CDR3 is TGTGCCAGCAGCTTATTTAGGGGGGCCACAGATACGCAGTATTTT.